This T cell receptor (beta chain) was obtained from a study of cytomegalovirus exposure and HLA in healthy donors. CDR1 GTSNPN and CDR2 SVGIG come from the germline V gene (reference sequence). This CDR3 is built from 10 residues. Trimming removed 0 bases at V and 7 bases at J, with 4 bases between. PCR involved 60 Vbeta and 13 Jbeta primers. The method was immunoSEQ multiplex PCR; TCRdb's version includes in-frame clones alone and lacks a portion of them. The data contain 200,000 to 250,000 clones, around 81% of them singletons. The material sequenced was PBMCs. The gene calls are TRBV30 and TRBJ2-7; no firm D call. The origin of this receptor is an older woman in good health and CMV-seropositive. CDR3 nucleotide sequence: TGTGCCTGGAGTGTACGGGAGCAGTACTTC. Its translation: CAWSVREQYF. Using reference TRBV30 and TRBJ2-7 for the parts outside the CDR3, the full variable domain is SQTIHQWPATLVQPVGSPLSLECTVEGTSNPNLYWYRQAAGRGLQLLFYSVGIGQISSEVPQNLSASRPQDRQFILSSKKLLLSDSGFYLCAWSVREQYFGPGTRLTVT.